The 32 T cell receptor beta chains listed next were all sequenced from one sample in a study of T cell changes during pregnancy in multiple sclerosis. Sequencing used immunoSEQ multiplex PCR; TCRdb keeps in-frame clones, though not all of them. The sample shows about 75,000 clones, roughly 90% of them seen only once. Here the sequenced sample was peripheral blood, taken in the first trimester of pregnancy. Receptors were obtained from a female donor in good health, enrolled as a control in a pregnancy study.

This chain joins TRBV15 and TRBJ2-7; D gene unclear. The germline CDR1 and CDR2 sequences are LNHNV and YYDKDF (reference sequence). The CDR3 loop spans 15 amino acids. Trimming removed 0 bases at V and 2 bases at J, with 11 bases between. Here the CDR3 DNA reads TGTGCCACCAGCAGAGATATCCGCCGAGCCTACGAGCAGTACTTC. Residues: CATSRDIRRAYEQYF. The full variable domain, with the rest looked up from reference TRBV15 and TRBJ2-7, is DAMVIQNPRYQVTQFGKPVTLSCSQTLNHNVMYWYQQKSSQAPKLLFHYYDKDFNNEADTPDNFQSRRPNTSFCFLDIRSPGLGDTAMYLCATSRDIRRAYEQYFGPGTRLTVT.

The chain employs TRBV28 and TRBJ2-7; 7 nucleotides align to TRBD1. J gave up 4 bases and V 4 bases, and 1 base lay outside the gene matches. The V gene's germline CDR1 is MDHEN and CDR2 SYDVKM. CDR3 length: 12 residues. The CDR3 nucleotides read TGTGCCAGCAGTTCAGGGGGATACGAGCAGTACTTC. Amino acid sequence: CASSSGGYEQYF.

The chain uses TRBV19 and TRBJ1-2, with D unresolved. The V gene lost 3 bases and the J gene lost 4 bases, with 12 bases spanning the gap. Germline V gene data show CDR1 as LNHDA and CDR2 as SQIVND (reference sequence). This CDR3 region has 14 residues. Here the CDR3 DNA reads TGTGCCAGTAGTATTGGGGAGGCCGGCTATGGCTACACCTTC. Amino acid sequence: CASSIGEAGYGYTF.

This clone was observed a single time. The V gene is TRBV9, the J gene TRBJ2-5, with TRBD2 matching over 13 bases. Germline CDR1 is SGDLS and CDR2 is YYNGEE. The ends lost 3 bases at V and 1 base at J; junction bases unmatched: 3. This CDR3 has 16 amino acids. The CDR3 nucleotides read TGTGCCAGCAGCGCGGGGACTAGCGGGATCCAAGAGACCCAGTACTTC. It translates to CASSAGTSGIQETQYF.

V gene TRBV19 combines with J gene TRBJ2-4; D remains unclear. From germline, CDR1 is LNHDA and CDR2 SQIVND (reference sequence). Trimming left V 7 bases short and J 2 bases short, with 6 bases between. CDR3 length: 12 amino acids. The CDR3 is CASINSKNIQYF. CDR3 bases: TGTGCCAGTATTAATTCCAAAAACATTCAGTACTTC.

The V and J genes are TRBV7-9 and TRBJ2-1; a weak D match, TRBD2 (6 bases). Trimming removed 4 bases from V and 2 bases from J, with 15 bases in between. The CDR3 sequence is 16 residues long. Germline V gives CDR1 SEHNR, CDR2 FQNEAQ (reference sequence). The CDR3 reads CASSSPAGGTYNEQFF. CDR3 nucleotides: TGTGCCAGCAGCTCGCCTGCTGGGGGGACCTACAATGAGCAGTTCTTC.

This chain connects TRBV19 to TRBJ1-2; a possible D gene is TRBD1 (5 bases). With 3 bases removed from V and 7 bases from J, the gap between germline ends came to 9 bases. Germline V gene sequence: CDR1 LNHDA, CDR2 SQIVND (reference sequence). The CDR3 runs 12 residues. Written as DNA, the CDR3 is TGTGCCAGTAGTATTGGCAGGGTTGGCTACACCTTC. Translated: CASSIGRVGYTF.

This chain joins TRBV18 and TRBJ2-7; maybe TRBD2 (6 bases). Trimming took 3 bases from V and 6 from J, leaving 18 bases between them. Germline CDR1 is KGHSH and CDR2 is LQKENI. CDR3 length equals 15 residues. CDR3: CASSPTSGPGVEQYF. As DNA, the CDR3 is TGTGCCAGCTCACCCACGTCAGGGCCGGGGGTCGAGCAGTACTTC.

The chain is built from TRBV6-5 and TRBJ2-5, with D tentatively TRBD1 (6 bases). Germline V gene data show CDR1 as MNHEY and CDR2 as SVGAGI. CDR3 length equals 14 residues. The V end was cut by 6 bases, the J end by 1 base, with 12 bases between. The CDR3 loop is CASRFLDSQETQYF. The DNA for the CDR3 is TGTGCCAGCAGGTTTTTGGACAGCCAAGAGACCCAGTACTTC.

The rearrangement uses TRBV7-9 and TRBJ1-2; 9 nucleotides line up with TRBD1. This CDR3 region has 15 residues. The junction had 6 bases not matched to a gene; V was cut back by 3 bases and J by 4 bases. Germline V gene lookup returns CDR1 SEHNR and CDR2 FQNEAQ (reference sequence). CDR3 protein: CASSLTGGRIYGYTF. The CDR3 nucleotides read TGTGCCAGCAGCTTGACAGGGGGTAGAATCTATGGCTACACCTTC.

In nucleotides, the CDR3 is TGTGCCAGCAGGGGGGGGGCGCTTGGGGCCAACGTCCTGACTTTC. This gives the protein CASRGGALGANVLTF. This chain connects TRBV27 to TRBJ2-6, with D possibly matching TRBD2 (7 bases). Germline V gives CDR1 MNHEY, CDR2 SMNVEV (reference sequence). CDR3 length: 15 residues. V was trimmed by 6 bases and J by 3 bases, leaving 12 bases between them.

The V gene is TRBV21-1, the J gene TRBJ2-7; the table gives TRBD2 as D, unverified against the DNA. TRBV21-1 corresponds to a pseudogene. The CDR3 covers 15 residues. The CDR3 reads CASSKVRTDPYEQYF. CDR3 DNA sequence: TGTGCCAGCAGCAAAGTCAGGACTGACCCCTACGAGCAGTACTTC.

The genes are TRBV19 and TRBJ2-7; 8 nucleotides line up with TRBD2. Germline CDR1 reads LNHDA; CDR2 reads SQIVND (reference sequence). J was trimmed by 3 bases and V by 1 base; bases with no gene match: 5. This CDR3 comprises 15 residues. The CDR3 loop reads CASSIGSGGLYEQYF. CDR3 coding DNA: TGTGCCAGTAGTATAGGCAGCGGGGGCCTCTACGAGCAGTACTTC.

This clone was seen only once. V gene TRBV6-6 combines with J gene TRBJ1-2; D is uncertain. The CDR3 sequence is 15 residues long. Germline V gene lookup returns CDR1 MNHNY and CDR2 SVGAGI (reference sequence). Trimming removed 2 bases at V and 2 bases at J, with 12 bases between. As DNA, the CDR3 is TGTGCCAGCAGTTACGCCCCAAGCTCCAACTATGGCTACACCTTC. Translation: CASSYAPSSNYGYTF.

The chain couples TRBV5-1 to TRBJ2-2; 8 nucleotides match TRBD1. This CDR3 is 16 amino acids long. V dropped 1 base and J dropped 5; count of bases not matched to a gene: 7. Germline assignment: CDR1 SGHRS and CDR2 YFSETQ. The DNA for the CDR3 is TGCGCCAGCAGCTTGCTCAGGGGGCGAAAAACCGGGGAGCTGTTTTTT. As protein: CASSLLRGRKTGELFF.

This chain links TRBV4-3 with TRBJ2-7; 12 nucleotides match TRBD2. The CDR3 has 15 amino acids. V lost 2 bases to trimming and J lost 3 bases; unmatched junction nucleotides: 2. Germline V gives CDR1 LGHNA, CDR2 YSLEER. CDR3 DNA: TGCGCCAGCAGCCAAAGGGGACTAGCGGGCTACGAGCAGTACTTC. Amino acids: CASSQRGLAGYEQYF.

The chain combines TRBV12-5 with TRBJ2-6; perhaps TRBD1 as D (5 bases). Trimming removed 3 bases from V and 1 base from J, with 19 bases in between. This CDR3 contains 19 residues. Germline V lookup: CDR1 LGHNT, CDR2 FRNRAP. This CDR3 is CASGFSGQPFRSGANVLTF. The CDR3 bases are TGTGCTAGTGGTTTTTCTGGACAACCCTTTCGATCTGGGGCCAACGTCCTGACTTTC. Variable domain in full (rest from reference TRBV12-5 and TRBJ2-6): DARVTQTPRHKVTEMGQEVTMRCQPILGHNTVFWYRQTMMQGLELLAYFRNRAPLDDSGMPKDRFSAEMPDATLATLKIQPSEPRDSAVYFCASGFSGQPFRSGANVLTFGAGSRLTVL.

The gene calls are TRBV5-6 and TRBJ2-1, with D maybe TRBD1 (6 bases). The germline CDR1 and CDR2 sequences are SGHDT and YYEEEE. The CDR3 loop spans 17 amino acids. V was trimmed by 4 bases and J by 1 base, leaving 18 bases between them. CDR3 region: CASSHTGTHRSYNEQFF. The CDR3 coding sequence is TGTGCCAGCAGCCACACAGGGACGCACAGGTCCTACAATGAGCAGTTCTTC.

This chain links TRBV28 with TRBJ2-5, with 11 positions matching TRBD1. Looked up from germline, CDR1 is MDHEN and CDR2 is SYDVKM. With 5 bases clipped from V and 6 bases from J, the junction kept 14 bases outside the gene matches. This CDR3 spans 17 amino acids. The DNA for the CDR3 is TGTGCCAGCAGTCCTACCCCGGGACAGGGGGTTGGAAAGACCCAGTACTTC. This gives the protein CASSPTPGQGVGKTQYF.

The count of this clone is one. The chain carries TRBV5-1 and TRBJ2-3; D is unclear. The CDR3 length is 13 residues. Germline V gene sequence: CDR1 SGHRS, CDR2 YFSETQ. Between the trimmed V and J ends, which lost 3 bases and 2 bases, there was a span of 7 bases. CDR3 DNA sequence: TGCGCCAGCAGCTCCGGAGACACAGATACGCAGTATTTT. Protein sequence: CASSSGDTDTQYF.

The chain is built from TRBV6-1 and TRBJ2-5; D possibly corresponds to TRBD1 (5 bases). Germline V gene data show CDR1 as MNHNS and CDR2 as SASEGT. Trimming cost V 2 bases and J 3 bases, with 10 bases left between them. The CDR3 is 14 amino acids. CDR3 DNA: TGTGCCAGCAGTGAATTGACAGCCAAAGAGACCCAGTACTTC. The encoded protein is CASSELTAKETQYF.

This clone has just one count. The CDR3 DNA sequence: TGTGCCAGCAGCGTAGTAGGATCAGGGGGTGGAAAGAACACTGAAGCTTTCTTT. Amino acids: CASSVVGSGGGKNTEAFF. The rearrangement uses TRBV9 and TRBJ1-1, with 7 positions matching TRBD1. CDR1 and CDR2 from the germline V gene are SGDLS and YYNGEE. The length of the CDR3 is 18 residues. Trimming took 0 bases from V and 1 from J; bases not matched to a gene: 12. Variable domain in full (rest from reference TRBV9 and TRBJ1-1): DSGVTQTPKHLITATGQRVTLRCSPRSGDLSVYWYQQSLDQGLQFLIQYYNGEERAKGNILERFSAQQFPDLHSELNLSSLELGDSALYFCASSVVGSGGGKNTEAFFGQGTRLTVV.

The chain couples TRBV4-2 to TRBJ2-2, with D perhaps matching TRBD2 (6 bases). From germline, CDR1 is LGHNA and CDR2 YNFKEQ. Trimming stripped 3 bases from V and 2 bases from J, with 7 bases between. The CDR3 is 14 residues long. The CDR3 is CASSQEGNTGELFF. The CDR3 region has the DNA TGTGCCAGCAGCCAGGAGGGTAACACCGGGGAGCTGTTTTTT.

The count of this clone is one. The chain links TRBV6-6 to TRBJ2-1; 10 positions match TRBD2. J gave up 10 bases and V 6 bases, and 9 bases lay outside the gene matches. This CDR3 region has 14 residues. Germline CDR1 MNHNY, CDR2 SVGAGI (reference sequence). CDR3 sequence (DNA): TGTGCCAGCAGGCAAGCGGGAGGGCCCATAGAGCAGTTCTTC. Protein: CASRQAGGPIEQFF.

The V and J genes are TRBV7-8 and TRBJ2-7; 7 bases agree with TRBD1. The CDR3 sequence is 16 residues long. Germline CDR1 reads SGHVS; CDR2 reads FQNEAQ. The ends lost 5 bases at V and 5 bases at J; junction bases unmatched: 15. DNA for the CDR3: TGTGCCAGCAGCCTAGGGACAGTACCCGTGTTGGACGAGCAGTACTTC. Translated: CASSLGTVPVLDEQYF.

This chain uses TRBV28 with TRBJ2-7; TRBD1 matches 7 bases. CDR3 length equals 15 residues. Germline V lookup: CDR1 MDHEN, CDR2 SYDVKM. V gave up 4 bases and J gave up 0 bases; unmatched junction bases: 6. The CDR3 DNA reads as TGTGCCAGCAGTTCCGGGACAGAGAGCTCCTACGAGCAGTACTTC. This encodes CASSSGTESSYEQYF. The whole variable domain, remainder taken from reference TRBV28 and TRBJ2-7, is DVKVTQSSRYLVKRTGEKVFLECVQDMDHENMFWYRQDPGLGLRLIYFSYDVKMKEKGDIPEGYSVSREKKERFSLILESASTNQTSMYLCASSSGTESSYEQYFGPGTRLTVT.

The V gene is TRBV5-8, the J gene TRBJ1-2; D is unresolved. The CDR3 contains 14 residues. Looked up from germline, CDR1 is SGHTS and CDR2 is YDEGEE. V was shortened by 0 bases and J by 8 bases, with 14 bases between the two germline ends. CDR3 nucleotide sequence: TGTGCCAGCAGCTTGGCCGGGAGCCGTCCCGGCTACACCTTC. Translation gives CASSLAGSRPGYTF.

The chain carries TRBV7-7 and TRBJ2-3; D possibly uses TRBD1 or TRBD2 (6 bases each). Germline V CDR1 and CDR2: SSHAT, FNYEAQ (reference sequence). This CDR3 has 14 residues. The V end lost 5 bases, the J end lost 4 bases, and 13 bases lay between the germline ends. The DNA for the CDR3 is TGTGCCAGCAGCCTAGGGGGGCAACCAGATACGCAGTATTTT. The encoded protein is CASSLGGQPDTQYF.

This chain connects TRBV5-1 to TRBJ1-2; D gene unclear. The CDR3 is made up of 12 amino acids. Germline CDR1 reads SGHRS; CDR2 reads YFSETQ. V lost 4 bases to trimming and J lost 6 bases, with 10 bases between them. CDR3 DNA: TGCGCCAGCAGCCCCCTCGGAGATGGCTACACCTTC. It translates to CASSPLGDGYTF.

Only a few counts were recorded for this clone. The V and J genes are TRBV5-1 and TRBJ1-6; D possibly corresponds to TRBD1 (5 bases). Germline CDR1 and CDR2: SGHRS and YFSETQ. V gave up 0 bases and J gave up 6 bases, with 10 bases separating them. There are 15 residues in the CDR3. CDR3 residues: CASSLEGPRNSPLHF. In nucleotides, the CDR3 is TGCGCCAGCAGCTTGGAGGGGCCCCGTAATTCACCCCTCCACTTT.

J is TRBJ1-1 and V is TRBV21-1; TRBD1, the D gene given by the table, was not confirmed from the DNA. TRBV21-1 is listed as a pseudogene. The CDR3 is 16 amino acids. CDR3 in amino acids: CASSFHGSGGGTEAFF. CDR3 bases: TGTGCCAGCAGCTTTCACGGCTCTGGGGGCGGCACTGAAGCTTTCTTT.

V gene TRBV7-8 combines with J gene TRBJ2-2, with D maybe TRBD2 (5 bases). The germline CDR1 and CDR2 sequences are SGHVS and FQNEAQ. The CDR3 extends over 15 amino acids. With 7 bases removed from V and 2 bases from J, the gap between germline ends came to 14 bases. As DNA, the CDR3 is TGTGCCAGCATACTCAGCGGCCAAAACACCGGGGAGCTGTTTTTT. Protein sequence: CASILSGQNTGELFF.